This TCR beta chain was retrieved from a study of blood T cell repertoires in COVID-19 (dated by TCRdb to about 2020). For context, the study as a whole: Samples covering the acute and convalescent phases of COVID-19 were provided by collaborators in the United States, Italy and Spain. The material from the prospective study consisted of cDNA or gDNA derived from T cells, B-cell-depleted T cells, or PBMCs. The dataset comprised deeply sampled blood TCRbeta repertoires from subjects exposed to, actively infected with, or recovered from COVID-19. The repertoires were released in a freely available public database intended as a resource for research on the immune response to SARS-CoV-2. Samples came from the ongoing ImmuneRACE study (first 160 participants) plus 1,254 subjects from 6 global collaborators. Sample metadata almost always included a de-identified subject ID, COVID-19 status, age in years and sex. HLA class I and class II types, where available, came from metadata supplied by the sample provider rather than from assay-based typing. What the research found in general, with its limitations: The quantity of clinical and demographic metadata differed by source and by participant and was supplied without curation.

Collaborating institutions collected whole blood in K2EDTA tubes following their own protocols. For TCRbeta analysis, collaborator samples were shipped as frozen whole blood, as isolated PBMCs, or as DNA extracted from either sample type. The immunoSEQ Assay, a bias-controlled multiplex PCR, was used to amplify TCRbeta CDR3 regions from genomic DNA. In the source study's methods: The number of nucleated cells in each sample was estimated by amplification of reference gene primers within the assay. To quantify the absolute abundance of each unique TCRbeta CDR3 rearrangement, sequence reads were collapsed and filtered. For each sample, productive Simpson clonality was calculated by taking the square root of Simpson's diversity index across productive rearrangements. Sourced from immuneACCESS, this table was stored by TCRdb with only in-frame sequences that have V and J called. A share of the clones is absent; for the studies checked, an unresolved V gene accounts for under half, and the remainder has no known explanation. V and J calls and clone size are copied from that table; D and trimming were computed from the DNA. The sample table holds under 200,000 clones, of which almost 85% were seen once. Approximately 14% of the sample lies in the top ten.

The CDR3 measures 15 amino acids from cysteine to phenylalanine. Kept here is only the CDR3 DNA, which spans 45 bases and is read in frame from base 1. Compared with germline, V lacks 4 bases and J lacks 2 bases; bases without a gene match: 6. In the germline V gene (reference sequence), CDR1 corresponds to LGHDT and CDR2 to YNNKEL. Of note for this clone: What this receptor recognizes is not known. No qualities accompany the bases; no much larger clone lies one base away.

In this chain, TRBV3-1 (or the pseudogene TRBV3-2) is recombined with TRBJ2-7, with TRBD1 matching 9 junction bases. The sample was peripheral blood. The source is a man younger than 35 with active or convalescent COVID-19. CDR3 reads: CASSPRDRVPYEQYF. The nucleotides are TGTGCCAGCAGCCCCCGGGACAGGGTGCCCTACGAGCAGTACTTC.